Sequencing of this T cell receptor beta chain was carried out in a study of patients and donors after allogeneic stem cell transplantation. TCRdb analysed the RT-PCR reads with MiXCR anew, one entry per CDR3 protein. The sample has about a million distinct CDR3 sequences, under 20% seen once. Germline lookup yields CDR1 SGHRS and CDR2 YFSETQ. CDR3 length: 15 amino acids. Trimming removed 0 bases at V and 7 bases at J, with 11 bases between. Specimen: blood, either unsorted or a sorted T cell fraction (not recorded which). The rearrangement uses TRBV5-1 and TRBJ1-6; TRBD1 is a possible D gene (6 bases). This clonotype originated in a human donor who was either an allogeneic HSCT recipient or a stem cell or donor lymphocyte infusion donor (not recorded which). It is not recorded whose cells these are; they may come from a transplant donor. The CDR3, as DNA: TGCGCCAGCAGCTTGGAAGGGGACACCAATTCACCCCTCCACTTT. It codes for CASSLEGDTNSPLHF.